This record concerns one T cell receptor (beta chain) sequence. What it binds is not known. TCRdb's table, derived via immunoSEQ multiplex PCR, lists solely in-frame clones and lacks some. Here the sample spans about 1 million clones, 78% being singletons. The source of the sample is a study of shared clonotypes between healthy human individuals. General study results and limits: Genetic and exposure-history diversity was limited by the few donors.

CDR1 SGHRS and CDR2 YFSETQ come from the germline V gene. V was clipped by 3 bases and J by 5 bases; unmatched bases: 13. The CDR3 is made up of 17 amino acids. What was sequenced was memory CD4+ T cells from PBMCs. Stated subset: CD45RA-negative fraction. The TCR comes from a man between 18 and 35 years old in good health. Some clones in this sample may be carry-over from other donors' samples. This rearrangement joins TRBV5-1 to TRBJ2-5; 10 positions match TRBD2. CDR3 loop: CASSSLPLAGVGETQYF. CDR3 bases: TGCGCCAGCAGCTCCCTCCCTCTAGCGGGAGTAGGGGAGACCCAGTACTTC.